This T cell receptor beta chain was sequenced for a study of cytomegalovirus exposure and HLA in healthy donors. This clone was counted a single time. Its antigen is currently unknown. Broader study findings: In a later analysis, a genetic analysis reported fewer productive-TCR N-insertions in an Asian-associated ancestry cluster than the cohort average. Later examination showed HLA-associated TCR beta chains had greater clonal expansion than equally common others.

13 Jbeta primers and 60 Vbeta primers were used for the PCR. Data came from immunoSEQ multiplex PCR; TCRdb stores just in-frame clones and leaves some out. The repertoire holds some 150,000 clones, with roughly 73% as singletons. Input material: PBMCs. This TCR derives from a female donor in good health and CMV-seronegative.

Written as DNA, the CDR3 is TGTGCCAGCTCACCAGTCGGACAGGGGGCAACCGGGGAGCTGTTTTTT. Translated, it gives CASSPVGQGATGELFF. The chain links TRBV18 to TRBJ2-2; 11 bases are shared with TRBD1. The CDR3 extends over 16 amino acids. The trim removed 2 bases at V and 5 bases at J, leaving 4 bases unmatched. CDR1 and CDR2 (germline): KGHSH, LQKENI. Complete variable domain (other parts from reference TRBV18 and TRBJ2-2): NAGVMQNPRHLVRRRGQEARLRCSPMKGHSHVYWYRQLPEEGLKFMVYLQKENIIDESGMPKERFSAEFPKEGPSILRIQQVVRGDSAAYFCASSPVGQGATGELFFGEGSRLTVL.